In this sample, the clone carrying this T cell receptor beta chain turned up many times. No antigen is known for it. The data stem from a study of T cells in Graves' hyperthyroidism and ophthalmopathy. Study summary: The initial diagnosis was the point when peripheral blood was collected, ahead of any treatment.

Points from the study as a whole: Among thyroid clonotypes expanded above 0.001, most also appeared in blood.

The CDR3 contains 13 residues. Germline lookup yields CDR1 SGHAT and CDR2 FQNNGV. The germline V and J ends were trimmed by 4 bases and 3 bases, with 10 bases remaining between them. Amplified TCR beta CDR3 regions came from RNA transcripts. When the TCR CDR3 underwent first-round RT-PCR, the HTBI primer set was used. TCRdb analysed the multiplex PCR reads with MiXCR anew, one entry per CDR3 protein. Here the sample spans hundreds of thousands of distinct CDR3 sequences, about 15% being singletons. Specimen: blood. This sequence joins TRBV11-2 and TRBJ2-7; a possible D gene is TRBD1 (5 bases). This receptor was taken from a woman between 25 and 40 years old with Graves' hyperthyroidism that later progressed to Graves' ophthalmopathy. The CDR3 sequence is CASSSKGHYEQYF. The CDR3 DNA follows: TGTGCCAGCAGCTCGAAGGGGCACTACGAGCAGTACTTC. Filled out from reference TRBV11-2 and TRBJ2-7, the complete variable domain reads EAGVAQSPRYKIIEKRQSVAFWCNPISGHATLYWYQQILGQGPKLLIQFQNNGVVDDSQLPKDRFSAERLKGVDSTLKIQPAKLEDSAVYLCASSSKGHYEQYFGPGTRLTVT.